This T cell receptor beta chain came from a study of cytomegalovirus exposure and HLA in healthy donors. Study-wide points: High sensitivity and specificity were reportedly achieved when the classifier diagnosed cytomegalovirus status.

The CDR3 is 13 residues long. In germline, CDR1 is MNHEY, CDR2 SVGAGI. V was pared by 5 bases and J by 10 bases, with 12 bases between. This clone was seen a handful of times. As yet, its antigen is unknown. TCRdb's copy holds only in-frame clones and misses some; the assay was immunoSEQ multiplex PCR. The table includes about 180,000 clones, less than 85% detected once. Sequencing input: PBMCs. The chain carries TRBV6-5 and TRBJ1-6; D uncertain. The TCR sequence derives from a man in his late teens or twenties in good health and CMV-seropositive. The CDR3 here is CASSNPGTSPLHF. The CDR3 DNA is TGTGCCAGCAGTAATCCGGGAACGTCACCCCTCCACTTT.